One sample yielded the 15 T cell receptor beta chains listed below, sequenced in a study of Tregs in tolerant kidney transplant recipients. Here immunoSEQ multiplex PCR was the method, and the copy in TCRdb shows in-frame clones only, minus some. In all, the sample yields under 30,000 clones. Mixed chimerism was transient after nonmyeloablative marrow transplants from related graft donors. The sequencing used CD4+ T cells from blood (PBMCs), collected 6 months after the transplant. These receptors all stem from a human patient who received a combined kidney and bone marrow transplant. Some T cells may be the graft donor's.

As for this clone: The missing CDR3 end, 3 residues past where the read stops, is filled in from the germline J gene. The chain carries TRBV6-2 or TRBV6-3 and TRBJ2-7; 8 bases are shared with TRBD2. CDR1 and CDR2 from the germline V gene are MNHEY and SVGEGT. This CDR3 spans 14 amino acids. Losses at the gene ends were 6 bases for V and 3 bases for J; bases not matched to a gene: 7. CDR3 DNA, as far as it was read: TGTGCCAGCAGGCTCGGGACTAGATTCTACGAG. Protein sequence: CASRLGTRFYE. The whole CDR3 region reads CASRLGTRFYEQYF.

Remarks on this clone: The CDR3 is cut off 3 residues early in the read; its end comes from the germline J gene. The V gene is TRBV18, the J gene TRBJ1-6; perhaps TRBD1 as D (6 bases). CDR1 is KGHSH, CDR2 LQKENI, per germline. The CDR3 runs to 13 residues. Trimming took 2 bases from V and 10 from J, leaving 9 bases between them. The CDR3 sequence is CASSPTGSSPLHF. The covered CDR3 bases are TGTGCCAGCTCACCAACAGGGTCCTCACCC.

As for this clone: Read coverage stops 3 residues before the CDR3 terminus; the germline J gene supplies the remainder. The genes are TRBV18 and TRBJ1-2; D may be TRBD1 (5 bases). Germline lookup yields CDR1 KGHSH and CDR2 LQKENI. This CDR3 contains 13 residues. The covered CDR3 bases are TGTGCCAGCTCACCAAAAAGGGGCAGAGGC. Encoded protein: CASSPKRGRG. In full, the CDR3 is CASSPKRGRGYTF.

In regard to this clone: Read coverage stops 3 residues before the CDR3 terminus; the germline J gene supplies the remainder. V gene TRBV19 combines with J gene TRBJ1-2; 11 bases line up with TRBD1. The CDR3 has 17 residues. Germline V gives CDR1 LNHDA, CDR2 SQIVND (reference sequence). V trimming: 5 bases; J trimming: 4 bases; junction bases outside the gene matches: 12. CDR3 in amino acids: CASSRSQDRGLSYGYTF. The covered CDR3 bases are TGTGCCAGTAGTCGCTCCCAGGACAGGGGGCTTTCCTATGGC.

A remark on this clone: The read gets to within 3 residues of the CDR3 end, and the germline J gene fills in the rest. The chain recombines TRBV20-1 with TRBJ2-7; 7 nucleotides agree with TRBD1. This CDR3 region has 12 residues. In germline, CDR1 is DFQATT, CDR2 SNEGSKA (reference sequence). Partial CDR3 DNA: TGCAGGGCCGGGACAGAACCTTACGAG. Translated, it gives CRAGTEPYE. The entire CDR3 protein is CRAGTEPYEQYF.

Worth noting for this clone: The observed sequence ends 3 residues before the CDR3 terminus, with the missing tail filled in from the germline J gene. This chain joins TRBV19 and TRBJ1-5, with 7 positions matching TRBD1. This CDR3 region has 17 residues. Trimming at V came to 5 bases and at J to 6 bases, leaving 16 bases not matched to a gene. Germline CDR1 reads LNHDA; CDR2 reads SQIVND (reference sequence). The sequenced part of the CDR3 DNA is TGTGCCAGTAGTTCAACCCGGGACAGTCGGGGTATTCAGCCC. It is translated as CASSSTRDSRGIQP. In full, the CDR3 is CASSSTRDSRGIQPQHF.

On this clone: Read sequence stops 3 residues before the CDR3 end, and the germline J gene provides the missing end. J is TRBJ1-5 and V is TRBV5-1; D unclear. Germline CDR1 SGHRS, CDR2 YFSETQ. The V end lost 4 bases, the J end lost 3 bases, and 11 bases lay between the germline ends. There are 14 residues in the CDR3. CDR3 DNA, as far as it was read: TGCGCCAGCAGCGTTTCGGGTAACAATCAGCCC. Protein sequence: CASSVSGNNQP. The full CDR3 is CASSVSGNNQPQHF.

The covered CDR3 bases are TGCAGTGCTAAGGGCGGGGGCAATCAGCCC. Its translation: CSAKGGGNQP. The entire CDR3 reads CSAKGGGNQPQHF. This chain links TRBV20-1 with TRBJ1-5; D is unclear. With the read ending 3 residues before the CDR3 end, the germline J gene is used to fill in that end. Trimming took off 4 bases at V and 2 bases at J, with 9 bases between the two ends. Germline CDR1 is DFQATT and CDR2 is SNEGSKA (reference sequence). The length of the CDR3 is 13 residues.

Turning to this clone: Read coverage stops 3 residues before the CDR3 terminus; the germline J gene supplies the remainder. The rearrangement uses TRBV18 and TRBJ2-7, with D perhaps TRBD1 (6 bases). This CDR3 comprises 14 residues. Germline-derived CDR1 and CDR2 are KGHSH and LQKENI. V was trimmed by 2 bases and J by 3 bases, leaving 11 bases between them. The CDR3 bases that were read are TGTGCCAGCTCACCAGTCTACAGGGTCTACGAG. Encoded protein: CASSPVYRVYE. The whole CDR3 reads CASSPVYRVYEQYF.

A word on this clone: The read finishes 3 residues shy of the CDR3 end, and the germline J gene is used to complete it. This chain links TRBV20-1 with TRBJ1-2; no clear D gene. The germline V and J ends were trimmed by 3 bases and 4 bases, with 12 bases remaining between them. CDR1 and CDR2 from the germline V gene are DFQATT and SNEGSKA (reference sequence). CDR3 size: 13 residues. The sequenced CDR3 bases are TGCAGTGCTAGGTCCAGTGCAGTCTATGGC. Amino acid sequence: CSARSSAVYG. The full CDR3 protein is CSARSSAVYGYTF.

Points on this clone: The read ends 3 residues shy of where the CDR3 ends; the end is completed using the germline J gene. The chain links TRBV2 to TRBJ1-2, with D maybe TRBD1 (5 bases). The CDR3 contains 13 residues. Germline-derived CDR1 and CDR2 are SNHLY and FYNNEI. The CDR3 reads CASRGGGVGGYTF. CDR3 DNA (partial): TGTGCCAGCAGGGGGGGAGGGGTAGGAGGC.

Concerning this clone itself: The read ends 3 residues early relative to the CDR3; the germline J gene fills the gap. The V call is TRBV5-1, the J call TRBJ1-3, with 7 bases lining up with TRBD1. CDR1 SGHRS and CDR2 YFSETQ come from the germline V gene. The CDR3 runs to 15 residues. The ends lost 0 bases at V and 2 bases at J; junction bases unmatched: 2. CDR3 residues: CASSLGDRAGNTIYF. The sequenced CDR3 bases are TGCGCCAGCAGCTTGGGTGACAGGGCTGGAAACACC.

Regarding this clone: The observed sequence ends 3 residues before the CDR3 terminus, with the missing tail filled in from the germline J gene. The rearrangement uses TRBV6-2 or TRBV6-3 and TRBJ1-4; D not resolved. The CDR3 is 14 residues long. Trimming left V 5 bases short and J 0 bases short, with 7 bases between. Germline CDR1 MNHEY, CDR2 SVGEGT. This CDR3 is CASSIFATNEKLFF. The covered CDR3 bases are TGTGCCAGCAGTATCTTTGCAACTAATGAAAAA.

Comments on this clone: Read coverage stops 3 residues before the CDR3 terminus; the germline J gene supplies the remainder. The chain recombines TRBV18 with TRBJ2-4; TRBD2 matches at 7 bases. The V segment lost 1 base and the J segment 4 bases; nucleotides outside the gene matches: 7. The CDR3 contains 16 residues. The germline CDR1 and CDR2 sequences are KGHSH and LQKENI. Partial CDR3 DNA: TGTGCCAGCTCACCACGCGGGGGTTGGGAGAAAAACATT. It translates to CASSPRGGWEKNI. The whole CDR3 protein reads CASSPRGGWEKNIQYF.

With respect to this clone: The read is 3 residues too short to cover the CDR3 end, so that end is filled in from the germline J gene. The chain combines TRBV11-2 with TRBJ1-2; D remains ambiguous. The CDR3 sequence is 12 residues long. Germline V gene sequence: CDR1 SGHAT, CDR2 FQNNGV. CDR3 residues: CASSLDLRGYTF. The DNA read from the CDR3 is TGTGCCAGCAGCTTAGATCTTCGGGGC.